This T cell receptor (beta chain) was sequenced in a study of response to subunit inactivated influenza vaccine. Overall study findings and caveats: Only a handful of new T cells, the authors suggested, are recruited with each seasonal influenza vaccination.

One entry per CDR3 protein, called by TCRdb with MiXCR from the RT-PCR reads. The sample has about 650,000 distinct CDR3 sequences, around 13% seen once. This CDR3 has 15 residues. In germline, CDR1 is MNHEY, CDR2 SVGAGI. V lost 2 bases to trimming and J lost 4 bases, with 12 bases between them. There are many counts of this clonotype. Its target is unknown. This chain uses TRBV6-5 with TRBJ2-1, with D possibly TRBD2 on 5 matching bases. The TCR sequence derives from a man aged 50-59 years who received an inactivated influenza vaccine. Sequencing was performed on PBMCs from blood, taken 14 days before vaccination. The CDR3 spells CASSYDSRGYNEQFF. The CDR3 region has the DNA TGTGCCAGCAGTTACGATTCTCGGGGTTACAATGAGCAGTTCTTC.